The 8 T cell receptor beta chains presented below share a single source sample, sequenced in a study of cytomegalovirus exposure and HLA in healthy donors. Clones were read by immunoSEQ multiplex PCR, and TCRdb kept only the in-frame ones, dropping some. Among some 150,000 clones, just over 85% were seen once, and the ten largest hold about 2.2%. Sequencing used PBMCs. All receptors derive from a human donor in good health.

V and J are TRBV4-2 and TRBJ2-1; 8 bases match TRBD2. The ends lost 6 bases at V and 0 bases at J; junction bases unmatched: 7. The CDR3 extends over 16 amino acids. Germline loops: CDR1 LGHNA, CDR2 YNFKEQ. DNA of the CDR3: TGTGCCAGCAGGAGCCCTCGGGGGGGCTCCTACAATGAGCAGTTCTTC. Translation gives CASRSPRGGSYNEQFF.

This chain uses TRBV5-8 with TRBJ2-5; D is perhaps TRBD1 (5 bases). The germline V and J ends were trimmed by 0 bases and 6 bases, with 9 bases remaining between them. The CDR3 loop spans 13 amino acids. From germline, CDR1 is SGHTS and CDR2 YDEGEE. The CDR3 DNA reads TGTGCCAGCAGCTTGGCAGGGATAAAGACCCAGTACTTC. Encoded protein: CASSLAGIKTQYF.

V gene TRBV2 combines with J gene TRBJ2-1, with D possibly matching TRBD1 (6 bases). V gave up 9 bases and J gave up 4 bases, with 16 bases separating them. This CDR3 region has 14 residues. Germline CDR1 reads SNHLY; CDR2 reads FYNNEI. Written as DNA, the CDR3 is TGTGCCAGTTTAGGAACAGGGAGATACAATGAGCAGTTCTTC. This encodes CASLGTGRYNEQFF.

This chain uses TRBV18 with TRBJ1-2, with 8 bases matching TRBD1. This CDR3 region has 14 residues. Trimming cost V 3 bases and J 8 bases; bases outside gene matches: 8. Germline loops: CDR1 KGHSH, CDR2 LQKENI. The CDR3 reads CASSPRGPEYGYTF. The CDR3 region has the DNA TGTGCCAGCTCACCCAGGGGGCCTGAATACGGCTACACCTTC.

Only one count was recorded for this clone. The chain carries TRBV5-1 and TRBJ2-7; no definite D call. V lost 1 base and J lost 2, with 7 bases in between. The CDR3 contains 13 residues. From germline, CDR1 is SGHRS and CDR2 YFSETQ. CDR3 in amino acids: CASSLPNTYEQYF. CDR3 coding DNA: TGCGCCAGCAGCTTGCCTAATACCTACGAGCAGTACTTC.

The chain carries TRBV11-2 and TRBJ2-1; 12 bases align to TRBD2. This CDR3 region has 17 residues. Looked up from germline, CDR1 is SGHAT and CDR2 is FQNNGV. V dropped 5 bases and J dropped 3; count of bases not matched to a gene: 8. The CDR3 DNA follows: TGTGCCAGCAGCAGAGGGACTAGCGGGCCTATCTACAATGAGCAGTTCTTC. As protein: CASSRGTSGPIYNEQFF.

This chain joins TRBV29-1 and TRBJ1-1, with TRBD1 matching over 8 bases. Per the germline V gene, CDR1 is SQVTM and CDR2 is ANQGSEA. The CDR3 length is 14 residues. Trimming took 5 bases from V and 3 from J; bases not matched to a gene: 8. The CDR3 nucleotides are TGCAGCGTTTCAAACAGGGGGGATTACACTGAAGCTTTCTTT. Its protein product is CSVSNRGDYTEAFF.

This chain links TRBV27 with TRBJ1-2; 9 bases match TRBD1. From germline, CDR1 is MNHEY and CDR2 SMNVEV (reference sequence). Trimming removed 5 bases from V and 7 bases from J; junction bases left unmatched: 14. The CDR3 length is 16 residues. The CDR3 is CASSPGGQGYNRGYTF. The CDR3 DNA reads TGTGCCAGCAGTCCTGGTGGACAGGGGTATAATCGTGGCTACACCTTC.